This record concerns one T cell receptor (beta chain) sequence. The antigen is not known. There are 16 residues in the CDR3. V lost 5 bases to trimming and J lost 4 bases, with 15 bases between them. Germline loops: CDR1 SGHTA, CDR2 FQGNSA. This record belongs to a study of shared clonotypes between healthy human individuals. Notes on the study in general: The low donor count limited represented genetic and exposure-history diversity. Clonotype sharing among donors, it was expected, would be affected by sequencing depth. A handful of donors showed sharing of around 5% of naive CD4 clonotypes.

Repertoires were generated with immunoSEQ multiplex PCR, while TCRdb's copy carries only in-frame clones and drops some. The repertoire holds about 700,000 clones, with under 80% as singletons. Every one of the donors was a Caucasian adult that lived in Nashville, Tennessee. Sequencing was done on a sample of memory CD4+ T cells sorted from blood. The subset: CD45RA-negative fraction. This sequence was found in a woman younger than 45 in good health. The gene calls are TRBV7-2 and TRBJ2-6, with D perhaps matching TRBD1 (5 bases). The CDR3 sequence is CASSRLAGSGANVLTF. The CDR3 DNA sequence: TGTGCCAGCAGCCGGTTGGCAGGGTCGGGGGCCAACGTCCTGACTTTC.